The clone carrying this T cell receptor beta chain was detected ten times or more. CDR3 length: 15 residues. Deletions cut 0 bases from V and 0 bases from J, with 4 bases between. CDR1 and CDR2 from the germline V gene are SGHDT and YYEEEE. This sample is part of a study of regulatory T cells in long-lasting Graves disease. For TCR beta, libraries came from iRepertoire HTBI primers and Arm-PCR of CDR3 regions. Each CDR3 protein is one row after TCRdb ran MiXCR on the multiplex PCR reads. Among 450,000 to 600,000 distinct CDR3 sequences listed, roughly 13% were seen once. Time point: newly diagnosed GD, antithyroid drugs for less than 3 months. The TCR library was made from RNA extracted from PBMCs. The same data also contributed to another study, on T cells in Graves' hyperthyroidism and ophthalmopathy.

The gene calls are TRBV5-6 and TRBJ2-6; D is unresolved. Sequenced material: peripheral blood mononuclear cells (PBMCs), taken at new diagnosis, from a patient treated with antithyroid drugs. The receptor was derived from a man aged 25-45 years with Graves disease. The CDR3 loop is CASSLVGSGANVLTF. Written as DNA, the CDR3 is TGTGCCAGCAGCTTGGTTGGCTCTGGGGCCAACGTCCTGACTTTC.